The next 16 T cell receptor beta chains were all read from a single sample in a study of blood T cell repertoires in COVID-19. TCRdb's copy holds only in-frame clones and misses some; the assay was immunoSEQ multiplex PCR. The sample holds 150,000 to 200,000 clones, about 80% seen once. The sample taken for sequencing was peripheral blood. The receptors stem from a man in his sixties or seventies who had recovered from COVID-19.

The chain links TRBV7-9 to TRBJ2-1; no clear D. This CDR3 spans 15 amino acids. V lost 6 bases and J 1 base, leaving 13 bases between the germline ends. Per the germline V gene, CDR1 is SEHNR and CDR2 is FQNEAQ (reference sequence). The CDR3 reads CASSGSLVSYNEQFF. CDR3 in DNA: TGTGCCAGCAGTGGTAGTTTAGTTTCCTACAATGAGCAGTTCTTC.

This sequence joins TRBV27 and TRBJ2-7; 7 bases agree with TRBD1. Germline loops: CDR1 MNHEY, CDR2 SMNVEV (reference sequence). J gave up 5 bases and V 4 bases, and 11 bases lay outside the gene matches. The CDR3 extends over 15 amino acids. DNA of the CDR3: TGTGCCAGCAGTTCTATAAGACAGGGAAACAACGAGCAGTACTTC. It encodes CASSSIRQGNNEQYF.

The rearrangement joins TRBV6-1 to TRBJ2-1; 9 bases are shared with TRBD2. The CDR3 length is 16 residues. Unmatched junction bases numbered 7, after V lost 0 bases and J lost 7 bases. Germline V gives CDR1 MNHNS, CDR2 SASEGT. The chain's CDR3 is CASSEALAGSWNEQFF. CDR3 bases: TGTGCCAGCAGTGAAGCTCTAGCGGGAAGTTGGAATGAGCAGTTCTTC.

This chain joins TRBV7-2 and TRBJ2-3, with 10 positions matching TRBD1. V lost 5 bases and J lost 6; bases outside the gene matches: 11. The CDR3 is 16 residues long. Germline lookup yields CDR1 SGHTA and CDR2 FQGNSA. The CDR3 spells CASSIGPRQGADTQYF. Here the CDR3 DNA reads TGTGCCAGCAGCATAGGACCCCGACAGGGGGCGGATACGCAGTATTTT.

The rearrangement links TRBV9 to TRBJ2-3; D is uncertain. Germline V gene sequence: CDR1 SGDLS, CDR2 YYNGEE. Trimming removed 0 bases from V and 10 bases from J, with 12 bases in between. This CDR3 has 13 residues. The CDR3 here is CASSVGLGSAQYF. CDR3 DNA: TGTGCCAGCAGCGTAGGTCTGGGCAGTGCGCAGTATTTT.

The chain recombines TRBV7-8 with TRBJ2-5; TRBD1 matches at 9 bases. Germline assignment: CDR1 SGHVS and CDR2 FQNEAQ. V shed 2 bases and J 4 bases; nucleotides not matched to a gene: 2. The CDR3 has 14 residues. The CDR3 loop is CASSLMGQGETQYF. The CDR3 DNA reads as TGTGCCAGCAGCTTAATGGGACAGGGAGAGACCCAGTACTTC.

This clone has a handful of counts. Here the CDR3 reads CSVASSGKTQYF. In DNA, the CDR3 is TGCAGCGTTGCCTCTAGCGGGAAGACGCAGTATTTT. The chain couples TRBV29-1 to TRBJ2-3; 9 bases match TRBD2. The CDR3 has 12 residues. The germline V gene encodes CDR1 SQVTM and CDR2 ANQGSEA. Trimming took 4 bases from V and 9 from J; bases not matched to a gene: 5.

A note on this clone: Other DNA sequences in the sample encode the same CDR3. The V and J genes are TRBV7-2 and TRBJ1-1; no definite D call. The V end lost 5 bases, the J end lost 0 bases, and 7 bases lay between the germline ends. The CDR3 sequence is 13 residues long. CDR1 is SGHTA and CDR2 is FQGNSA in the germline V gene. CDR3 sequence (DNA): TGTGCCAGCAGCCCCACAATGAACACTGAAGCTTTCTTT. Translated: CASSPTMNTEAFF.

The chain is built from TRBV20-1 and TRBJ2-1; D is unresolved. This CDR3 contains 11 residues. Germline V CDR1 and CDR2: DFQATT, SNEGSKA (reference sequence). The V gene lost 4 bases and the J gene lost 5 bases, with 6 bases spanning the gap. The CDR3 DNA sequence: TGCAGTGCTACGCTAGACAATGAGCAGTTCTTC. Protein sequence: CSATLDNEQFF.

This chain joins TRBV5-4 and TRBJ1-5, with D possibly being TRBD1 (6 bases). Germline lookup yields CDR1 SGHNT and CDR2 YYREEE (reference sequence). There are 17 residues in the CDR3. The V end was cut by 3 bases, the J end by 0 bases, with 16 bases between. CDR3 nucleotide sequence: TGTGCCAGCAGCTCATCCGGGACATCGTATAGCAATCAGCCCCAGCATTTT. It encodes CASSSSGTSYSNQPQHF.

The chain is built from TRBV7-2 and TRBJ2-1, with D maybe TRBD2 (6 bases). The CDR3 is 17 residues long. Germline CDR1 reads SGHTA; CDR2 reads FQGNSA. Trimming stripped 5 bases from V and 7 bases from J, with 24 bases between. The CDR3 sequence: CASSLPPAEGPGNEQFF. The DNA of the CDR3 is TGTGCCAGCAGCCTCCCCCCGGCGGAGGGCCCGGGGAATGAGCAGTTCTTC.

The chain recombines TRBV7-2 with TRBJ1-1; 7 nucleotides line up with TRBD1. The CDR3 is 16 residues long. The V segment lost 7 bases and the J segment 0 bases; nucleotides outside the gene matches: 11. CDR1 SGHTA and CDR2 FQGNSA come from the germline V gene. The CDR3 region is CASNRLGTDMNTEAFF. CDR3 DNA sequence: TGTGCCAGCAACCGCTTGGGGACAGACATGAACACTGAAGCTTTCTTT.

This clone has only one observation. The rearrangement joins TRBV2 to TRBJ1-5, with TRBD1 matching 9 bases. The CDR3 spans 15 residues. V shed 6 bases, J shed 5 bases, and the junction held 8 bases outside the gene matches. Germline assignment: CDR1 SNHLY and CDR2 FYNNEI. As DNA, the CDR3 is TGTGCCAGCAGCGCCGGACAGGGGAATTATCAGCCCCAGCATTTT. The encoded protein is CASSAGQGNYQPQHF.

The chain combines TRBV7-2 with TRBJ1-5, with 7 bases identical to TRBD1. V lost 4 bases and J lost 7; bases outside the gene matches: 7. The CDR3 loop spans 14 amino acids. Germline CDR1 reads SGHTA; CDR2 reads FQGNSA. In DNA, the CDR3 is TGTGCCAGCAGCTCGCGACAGGGTTGGCAGCCCCAGCATTTT. Encoded protein: CASSSRQGWQPQHF.

This sequence joins TRBV6-1 and TRBJ1-2; 8 bases are a match to TRBD1. CDR1 and CDR2 from the germline V gene are MNHNS and SASEGT. The junction had 4 bases not matched to a gene; V was cut back by 2 bases and J by 5 bases. CDR3 length: 14 residues. The CDR3 bases are TGTGCCAGCAGTGAACAGGGGGCCTGGTATGGCTACACCTTC. Translation gives CASSEQGAWYGYTF.

The rearrangement uses TRBV2 and TRBJ2-7; maybe TRBD1 (5 bases). Germline values: CDR1 SNHLY, CDR2 FYNNEI. V lost 5 bases and J lost 0, with 17 bases in between. The CDR3 is made up of 16 amino acids. The CDR3 loop reads CASSQQRTPNSYEQYF. The CDR3 region has the DNA TGTGCCAGCAGTCAACAGAGGACACCCAACTCCTACGAGCAGTACTTC.